Given below is one T cell receptor beta chain in context. The antigen is undetermined. The record originates from a study of Ad26.COV2.S vaccination and SARS-CoV-2 variants. Across the whole study: Dosing was one shot or two shots 56 days apart. Study-wide findings and caveats: Researchers reported similar non-spike TCR breadth in vaccine and placebo recipients.

Only in-frame clones appear in the TCRdb table, and some are missing; sequencing was by immunoSEQ multiplex PCR. Of approximately 400,000 clones listed, around four fifths are singletons. Treatment indicated: around 19 received Ad26.COV2.S at low or high dose, single or two shots; roughly five received placebo; per-sample allocation not given. The samples date from day 63 after the first vaccine or placebo injection. V dropped 1 base and J dropped 1 base, with 12 bases sitting between them. From germline, CDR1 is SEHNR and CDR2 FQNEAQ (reference sequence). This CDR3 contains 16 residues. The rearrangement links TRBV7-9 to TRBJ2-3; D possibly corresponds to TRBD2 (6 bases). The specimen comprised peripheral blood, sampled in a trial of Ad26.COV2.S vaccine versus placebo. The TCR originated in a person aged 18-65 years who received the Ad26.COV2.S COVID-19 vaccine or a placebo. Written as DNA, the CDR3 is TGTGCCAGCAGCTTAGGATTAGCGGATCGCACAGATACGCAGTATTTT. Amino acids: CASSLGLADRTDTQYF.